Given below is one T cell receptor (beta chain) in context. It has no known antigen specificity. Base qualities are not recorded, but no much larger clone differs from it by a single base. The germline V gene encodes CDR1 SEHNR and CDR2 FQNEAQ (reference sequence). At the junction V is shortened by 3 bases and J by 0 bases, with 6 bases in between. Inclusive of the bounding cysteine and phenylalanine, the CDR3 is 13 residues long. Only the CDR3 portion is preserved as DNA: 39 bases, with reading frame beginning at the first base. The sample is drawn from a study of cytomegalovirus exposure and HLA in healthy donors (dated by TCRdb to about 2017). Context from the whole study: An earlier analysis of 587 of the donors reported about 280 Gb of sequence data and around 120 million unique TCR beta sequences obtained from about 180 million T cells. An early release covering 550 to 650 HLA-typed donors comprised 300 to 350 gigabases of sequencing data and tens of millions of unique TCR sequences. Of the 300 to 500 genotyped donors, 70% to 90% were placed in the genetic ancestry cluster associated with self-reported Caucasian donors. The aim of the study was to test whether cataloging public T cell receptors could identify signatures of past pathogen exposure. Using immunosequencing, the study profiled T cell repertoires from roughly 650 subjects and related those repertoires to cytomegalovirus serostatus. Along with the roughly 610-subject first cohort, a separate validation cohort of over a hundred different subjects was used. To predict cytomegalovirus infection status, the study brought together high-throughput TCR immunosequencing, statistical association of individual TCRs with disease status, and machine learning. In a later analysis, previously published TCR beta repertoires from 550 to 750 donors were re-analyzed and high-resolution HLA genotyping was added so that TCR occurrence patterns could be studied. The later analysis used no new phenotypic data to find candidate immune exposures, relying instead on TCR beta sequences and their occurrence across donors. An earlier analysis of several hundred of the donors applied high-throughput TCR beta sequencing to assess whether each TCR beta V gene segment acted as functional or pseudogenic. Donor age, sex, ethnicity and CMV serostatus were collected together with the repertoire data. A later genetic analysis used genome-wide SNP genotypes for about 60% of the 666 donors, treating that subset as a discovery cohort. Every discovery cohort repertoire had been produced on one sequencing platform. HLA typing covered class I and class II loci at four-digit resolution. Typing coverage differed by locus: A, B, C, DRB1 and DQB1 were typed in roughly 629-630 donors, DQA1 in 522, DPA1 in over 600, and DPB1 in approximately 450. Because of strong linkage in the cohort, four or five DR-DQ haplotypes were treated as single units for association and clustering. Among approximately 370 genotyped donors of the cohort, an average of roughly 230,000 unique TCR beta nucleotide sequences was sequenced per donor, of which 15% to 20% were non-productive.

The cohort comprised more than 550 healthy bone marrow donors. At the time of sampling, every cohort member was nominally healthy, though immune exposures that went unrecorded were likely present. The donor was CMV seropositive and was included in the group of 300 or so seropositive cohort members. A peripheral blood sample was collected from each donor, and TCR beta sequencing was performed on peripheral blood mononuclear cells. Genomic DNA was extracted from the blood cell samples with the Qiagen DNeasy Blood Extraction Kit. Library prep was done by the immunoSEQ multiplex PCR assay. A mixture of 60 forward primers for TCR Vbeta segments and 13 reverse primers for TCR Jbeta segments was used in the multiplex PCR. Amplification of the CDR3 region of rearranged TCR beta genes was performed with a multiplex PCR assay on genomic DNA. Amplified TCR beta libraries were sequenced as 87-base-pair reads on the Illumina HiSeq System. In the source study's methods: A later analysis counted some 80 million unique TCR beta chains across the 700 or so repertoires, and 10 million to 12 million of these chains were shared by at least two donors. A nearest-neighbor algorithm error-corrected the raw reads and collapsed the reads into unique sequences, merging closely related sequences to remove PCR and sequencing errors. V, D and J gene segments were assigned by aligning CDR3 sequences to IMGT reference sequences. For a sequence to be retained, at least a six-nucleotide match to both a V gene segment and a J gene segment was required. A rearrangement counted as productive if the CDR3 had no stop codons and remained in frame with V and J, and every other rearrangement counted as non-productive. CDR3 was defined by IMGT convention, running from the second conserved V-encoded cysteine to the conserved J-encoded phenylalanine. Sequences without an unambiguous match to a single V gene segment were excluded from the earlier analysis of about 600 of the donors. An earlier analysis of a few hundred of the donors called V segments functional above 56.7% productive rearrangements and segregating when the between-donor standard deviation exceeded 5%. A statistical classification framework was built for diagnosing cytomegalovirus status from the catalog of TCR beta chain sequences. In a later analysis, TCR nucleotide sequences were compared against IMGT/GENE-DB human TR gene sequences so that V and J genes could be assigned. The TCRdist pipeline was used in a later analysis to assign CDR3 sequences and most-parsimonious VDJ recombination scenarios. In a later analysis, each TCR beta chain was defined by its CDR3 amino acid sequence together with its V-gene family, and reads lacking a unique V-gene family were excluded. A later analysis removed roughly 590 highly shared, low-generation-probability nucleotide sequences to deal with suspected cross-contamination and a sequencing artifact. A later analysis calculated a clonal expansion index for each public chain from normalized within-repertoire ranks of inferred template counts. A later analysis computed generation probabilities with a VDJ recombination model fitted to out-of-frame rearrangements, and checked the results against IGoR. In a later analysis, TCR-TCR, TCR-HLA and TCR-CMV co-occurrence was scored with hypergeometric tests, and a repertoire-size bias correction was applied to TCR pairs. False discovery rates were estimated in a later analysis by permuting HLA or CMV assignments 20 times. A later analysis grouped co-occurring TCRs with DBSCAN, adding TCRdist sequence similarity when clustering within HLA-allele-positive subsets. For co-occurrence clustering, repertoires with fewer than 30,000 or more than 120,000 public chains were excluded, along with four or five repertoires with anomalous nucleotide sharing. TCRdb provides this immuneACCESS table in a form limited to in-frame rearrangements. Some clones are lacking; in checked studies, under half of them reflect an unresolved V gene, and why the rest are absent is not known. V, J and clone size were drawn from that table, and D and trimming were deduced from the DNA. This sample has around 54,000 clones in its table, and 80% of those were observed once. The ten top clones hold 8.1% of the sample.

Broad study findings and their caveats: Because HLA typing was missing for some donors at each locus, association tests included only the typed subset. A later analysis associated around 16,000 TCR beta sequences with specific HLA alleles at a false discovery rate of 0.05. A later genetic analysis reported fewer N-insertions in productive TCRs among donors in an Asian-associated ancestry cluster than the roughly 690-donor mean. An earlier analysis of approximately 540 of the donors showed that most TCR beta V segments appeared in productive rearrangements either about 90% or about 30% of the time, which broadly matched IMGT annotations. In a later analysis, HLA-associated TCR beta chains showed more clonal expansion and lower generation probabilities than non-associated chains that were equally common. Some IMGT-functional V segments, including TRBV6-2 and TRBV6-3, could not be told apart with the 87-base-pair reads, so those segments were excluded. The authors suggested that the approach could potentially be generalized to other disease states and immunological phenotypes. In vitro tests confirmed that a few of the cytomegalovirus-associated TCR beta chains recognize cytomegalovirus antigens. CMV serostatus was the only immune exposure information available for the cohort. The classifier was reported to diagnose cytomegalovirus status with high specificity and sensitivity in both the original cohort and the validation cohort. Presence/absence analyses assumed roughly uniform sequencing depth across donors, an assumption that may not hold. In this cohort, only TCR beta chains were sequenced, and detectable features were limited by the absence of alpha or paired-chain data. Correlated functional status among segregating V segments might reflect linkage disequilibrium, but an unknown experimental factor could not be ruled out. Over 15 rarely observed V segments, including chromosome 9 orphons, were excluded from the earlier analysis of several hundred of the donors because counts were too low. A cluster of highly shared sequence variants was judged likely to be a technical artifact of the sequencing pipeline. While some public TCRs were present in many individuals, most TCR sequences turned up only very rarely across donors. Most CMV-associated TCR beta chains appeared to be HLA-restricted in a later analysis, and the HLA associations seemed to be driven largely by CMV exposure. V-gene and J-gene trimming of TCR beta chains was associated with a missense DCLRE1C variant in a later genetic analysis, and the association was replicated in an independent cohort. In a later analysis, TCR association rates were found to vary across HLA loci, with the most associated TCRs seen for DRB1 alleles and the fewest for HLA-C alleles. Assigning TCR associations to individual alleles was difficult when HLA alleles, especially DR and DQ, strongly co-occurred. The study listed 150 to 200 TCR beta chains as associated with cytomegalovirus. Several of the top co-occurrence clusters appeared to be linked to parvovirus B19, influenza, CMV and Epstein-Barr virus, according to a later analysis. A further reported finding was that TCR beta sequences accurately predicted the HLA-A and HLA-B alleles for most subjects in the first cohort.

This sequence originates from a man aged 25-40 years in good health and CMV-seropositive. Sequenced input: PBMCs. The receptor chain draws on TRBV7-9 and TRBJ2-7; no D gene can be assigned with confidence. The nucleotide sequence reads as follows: TGTGCCAGCAGCTTTGGCAGCTCCTACGAGCAGTACTTC. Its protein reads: CASSFGSSYEQYF.